This entry lists 26 T cell receptor beta chains sequenced from one sample in a study of OX40 agonist ivuxolimab in advanced cancers. Libraries were prepared by immunoSEQ multiplex PCR; TCRdb keeps only in-frame clonotypes and omits some of them. The repertoire consists of tens of thousands of clones, with about 86% occurring once and the leading ten covering around 3.7%. Sequenced here: CD4+ or CD8+ T cells sorted from blood, sampled in a trial of the OX40 agonist ivuxolimab. Source of these receptors: an adult with an advanced solid tumor such as melanoma, head and neck, liver or kidney cancer.

The V gene is TRBV5-4, the J gene TRBJ1-1; TRBD1 is a possible D gene (5 bases). CDR1 and CDR2 from the germline V gene are SGHNT and YYREEE (reference sequence). The CDR3 spans 15 residues. Trimming shortened V by 0 bases and J by 5 bases, and 14 bases separated the two germline ends. CDR3 loop: CASSLARGTKTEAFF. DNA for the CDR3: TGTGCCAGCAGCTTGGCCCGGGGGACGAAGACTGAAGCTTTCTTT.

CDR3 residues: CASSLGGQGNEQYF. The CDR3 nucleotides are TGTGCCAGCAGCCTGGGGGGACAGGGAAACGAGCAGTACTTC. The V gene is TRBV11-3, the J gene TRBJ2-7; 9 bases match TRBD1. The CDR3 is 14 residues long. Germline trimming cut 5 bases from V and 5 bases from J; bases unmatched to any gene: 7. CDR1 SGHNT and CDR2 YENEEA come from the germline V gene. Filled out from reference TRBV11-3 and TRBJ2-7, the complete variable domain reads EAGVVQSPRYKIIEKKQPVAFWCNPISGHNTLYWYLQNLGQGPELLIRYENEEAVDDSQLPKDRFSAERLKGVDSTLKIQPAELGDSAVYLCASSLGGQGNEQYFGPGTRLTVT.

V is TRBV28 and J is TRBJ2-2, with TRBD1 matching 10 bases. V lost 5 bases, J lost 6 bases, and 6 bases stayed unmatched. CDR1 is MDHEN, CDR2 SYDVKM, per germline. The CDR3 runs to 15 residues. The CDR3 protein is CASSLTGGGAGELFF. The CDR3 DNA reads as TGTGCCAGCAGTCTGACAGGGGGCGGGGCCGGGGAGCTGTTTTTT.

The rearrangement joins TRBV6-5 to TRBJ1-2; 11 positions match TRBD1. The trim removed 6 bases at V and 6 bases at J, leaving 3 bases unmatched. This CDR3 comprises 13 residues. In germline, CDR1 is MNHEY, CDR2 SVGAGI. This CDR3 reads CASRDRGLNGYTF. CDR3 in DNA: TGTGCCAGCAGGGACAGGGGGCTGAATGGCTACACCTTC.

The chain combines TRBV4-3 with TRBJ1-4; D not resolved. V gave up 1 base and J gave up 7 bases, with 16 bases separating them. Germline CDR1 LGHNA, CDR2 YSLEER. CDR3 length: 16 amino acids. The CDR3 DNA reads TGCGCCAGCAGCCAAGTATCGGCAGGAGCAAGTGAAAAACTGTTTTTT. Translation gives CASSQVSAGASEKLFF.

The chain recombines TRBV2 with TRBJ2-3; D not resolved. From germline, CDR1 is SNHLY and CDR2 FYNNEI. CDR3 length: 14 residues. With 8 bases removed from V and 4 bases from J, the gap between germline ends came to 16 bases. The CDR3 DNA sequence: TGTGCCAGCTTAGTGGCCGAGGCGGCAGATACGCAGTATTTT. Translated, it gives CASLVAEAADTQYF.

This clone was counted a few times. The V gene is TRBV6-5, the J gene TRBJ1-2; 9 bases are a match to TRBD1. V lost 8 bases, J lost 8 bases, and 0 bases stayed unmatched. Germline V gives CDR1 MNHEY, CDR2 SVGAGI. The length of the CDR3 is 10 residues. As DNA, the CDR3 is TGTGCCAGCGGACAGGGGGGCTACACCTTC. It specifies CASGQGGYTF.

The V gene is TRBV21-1, the J gene TRBJ1-2; the table assigns TRBD1, which was not confirmed against the DNA. TRBV21-1 is a documented pseudogene. The CDR3 contains 15 residues. The CDR3 sequence is CASSTLPGTGNGYTF. DNA of the CDR3: TGTGCCAGCAGCACGCTCCCCGGGACAGGTAATGGCTACACCTTC.

The chain employs TRBV7-2 and TRBJ2-5; 10 nucleotides agree with TRBD2. The CDR3 is 15 amino acids. CDR1 SGHTA and CDR2 FQGNSA come from the germline V gene. Losses at the gene ends were 5 bases for V and 5 bases for J; bases not matched to a gene: 8. This CDR3 is CASSPQRGGQETQYF. The CDR3 coding sequence is TGTGCCAGCAGCCCTCAGCGGGGGGGCCAGGAGACCCAGTACTTC.

The chain links TRBV14 to TRBJ1-4, with D perhaps TRBD1 (6 bases). The germline V and J ends were trimmed by 1 base and 5 bases, with 8 bases remaining between them. This CDR3 spans 14 amino acids. Germline V lookup: CDR1 SGHDN, CDR2 FVKESK. CDR3 DNA: TGTGCCAGCAGCCAAGGGACAGCGAATGAAAAACTGTTTTTT. Translating gives CASSQGTANEKLFF.

The V call is TRBV4-1, the J call TRBJ2-1; 10 bases map to TRBD1. V lost 0 bases to trimming and J lost 8 bases; unmatched junction nucleotides: 10. Germline V gene data show CDR1 as MGHRA and CDR2 as YSYEKL. This CDR3 region has 17 residues. CDR3: CASSQDVGQGWSDEQFF. DNA of the CDR3: TGCGCCAGCAGCCAAGATGTGGGACAGGGGTGGTCGGATGAGCAGTTCTTC.

This sequence joins TRBV5-1 and TRBJ2-1; 9 bases are a match to TRBD1. Germline-derived CDR1 and CDR2 are SGHRS and YFSETQ. This CDR3 contains 16 residues. The V segment lost 4 bases and the J segment 4 bases; nucleotides outside the gene matches: 9. The CDR3 region is CASSPEGTGQYNEQFF. CDR3 sequence (DNA): TGCGCCAGCAGCCCGGAGGGGACAGGGCAATACAATGAGCAGTTCTTC.

The V call is TRBV11-2, the J call TRBJ2-7; 8 bases match TRBD1. CDR1 and CDR2 (germline): SGHAT, FQNNGV. The J segment lost 2 bases and the V segment lost 5 bases, leaving 11 bases of the junction unmatched. The CDR3 is made up of 16 amino acids. CDR3: CASSPLGQGRAYEQYF. In DNA form, the CDR3 reads TGTGCCAGCAGCCCACTAGGACAGGGCCGGGCCTACGAGCAGTACTTC. The full variable domain, in which reference TRBV11-2 and TRBJ2-7 provide the parts outside the CDR3, is EAGVAQSPRYKIIEKRQSVAFWCNPISGHATLYWYQQILGQGPKLLIQFQNNGVVDDSQLPKDRFSAERLKGVDSTLKIQPAKLEDSAVYLCASSPLGQGRAYEQYFGPGTRLTVT.

J is TRBJ2-4 and V is TRBV7-2, with D hard to call. V lost 2 bases to trimming and J lost 1 base, with 3 bases between them. CDR3 length equals 13 residues. The germline V gene encodes CDR1 SGHTA and CDR2 FQGNSA. The CDR3 here is CASSLQAKNIQYF. The DNA of the CDR3 is TGTGCCAGCAGCTTACAGGCCAAAAACATTCAGTACTTC.

J is TRBJ2-1 and V is TRBV5-4; TRBD1 matches at 10 bases. Germline V gene data show CDR1 as SGHNT and CDR2 as YYREEE (reference sequence). V was pared by 0 bases and J by 1 base, with 7 bases of the junction left unmatched. This CDR3 comprises 18 residues. CDR3 protein: CASSLGQGAPGSYNEQFF. As DNA, the CDR3 is TGTGCCAGCAGCTTGGGACAGGGGGCGCCTGGATCCTACAATGAGCAGTTCTTC.

V gene TRBV7-9 combines with J gene TRBJ2-7; unclear D gene. CDR3 length equals 11 residues. Germline V gene lookup returns CDR1 SEHNR and CDR2 FQNEAQ (reference sequence). With 1 base removed from V and 6 bases from J, the gap between germline ends came to 4 bases. This CDR3 is CASSLGTEQYF. The CDR3 bases are TGTGCCAGCAGCTTAGGGACCGAGCAGTACTTC.

A few counts support this clone. Other DNA sequences from this sample encode an identical CDR3 as well. V and J are TRBV15 and TRBJ2-2; D is undetermined. The CDR3 is 13 residues long. The V gene lost 1 base and the J gene lost 5 bases, with 5 bases spanning the gap. Germline V gene data show CDR1 as LNHNV and CDR2 as YYDKDF (reference sequence). The CDR3, as DNA: TGTGCCACCAGCAGAGTGGGAACCGGGGAGCTGTTTTTT. This translates into CATSRVGTGELFF.

This chain links TRBV5-6 with TRBJ1-1; D may be TRBD1 (5 bases). The germline V gene has CDR1 SGHDT and CDR2 YYEEEE. Trimming left V 0 bases short and J 2 bases short, with 17 bases between. This CDR3 comprises 17 residues. The CDR3, as DNA: TGTGCCAGCAGCTTGGTTGGGGGGTCCCGTCCCAACACTGAAGCTTTCTTT. Translated: CASSLVGGSRPNTEAFF. The complete variable domain, with remaining parts taken from reference TRBV5-6 and TRBJ1-1, reads DAGVTQSPTHLIKTRGQQVTLRCSPKSGHDTVSWYQQALGQGPQFIFQYYEEEERQRGNFPDRFSGHQFPNYSSELNVNALLLGDSALYLCASSLVGGSRPNTEAFFGQGTRLTVV.

The chain has TRBV4-1 and TRBJ2-7; 8 bases are shared with TRBD1. This CDR3 spans 16 amino acids. J lost 5 bases, V lost 0 bases, and 9 bases had no gene match. Germline CDR1 MGHRA, CDR2 YSYEKL. This CDR3 reads CASSQDRAQGANEQYF. The CDR3 DNA is TGCGCCAGCAGCCAAGATCGTGCGCAGGGGGCCAACGAGCAGTACTTC.

The gene calls are TRBV4-1 and TRBJ1-2, with a tentative D call TRBD1 (6 bases). Germline V lookup: CDR1 MGHRA, CDR2 YSYEKL. This CDR3 region has 14 residues. V was clipped by 1 base and J by 4 bases, with 10 bases between them. For the CDR3, the DNA is TGCGCCAGCAGCCAAGCAGGGGCCTTCTATGGCTACACCTTC. Translated: CASSQAGAFYGYTF.

The chain carries TRBV25-1 and TRBJ1-2; TRBD1 might be the D (6 bases). The germline CDR1 and CDR2 sequences are MGHDK and SYGVNS. The length of the CDR3 is 15 residues. V was clipped by 3 bases and J by 8 bases, with 19 bases between them. The CDR3 spells CASSDPSGGLDGYTF. CDR3 sequence (DNA): TGTGCCAGCAGTGACCCTTCGGGGGGGCTGGACGGCTACACCTTC.

The CDR3 spells CASSLPGIETQYF. CDR3 sequence (DNA): TGTGCCAGCAGTTTACCAGGGATAGAGACCCAGTACTTC. The chain recombines TRBV28 with TRBJ2-5; tentatively, D is TRBD1 (5 bases). This CDR3 region has 13 residues. The germline gives CDR1 MDHEN, CDR2 SYDVKM. V dropped 2 bases and J dropped 4 bases, with 8 bases sitting between them.

The V gene is TRBV5-1, the J gene TRBJ2-4, with no clear D. This CDR3 is built from 13 residues. CDR1 SGHRS and CDR2 YFSETQ come from the germline V gene. V lost 7 bases to trimming and J lost 8 bases, with 16 bases between them. This CDR3 reads CASRLGEWDIQYF. CDR3 nucleotides: TGCGCCAGCCGCCTTGGGGAATGGGACATTCAGTACTTC.

The J gene is TRBJ2-5, the V gene TRBV11-1; tentative D call: TRBD2 (5 bases). Germline loops: CDR1 SGHAT, CDR2 FQDESV (reference sequence). This CDR3 is built from 13 residues. The V and J ends lost 2 bases and 7 bases respectively, with 11 bases between them. CDR3 sequence (DNA): TGTGCCAGCAGCTTACCAGGAGGAGGGACCCAGTACTTC. This sequence encodes CASSLPGGGTQYF.

The rearrangement links TRBV7-2 to TRBJ1-1, with 8 bases identical to TRBD1. This CDR3 spans 14 amino acids. Trimming removed 7 bases from V and 3 bases from J; junction bases left unmatched: 7. The germline gives CDR1 SGHTA, CDR2 FQGNSA. The CDR3 loop reads CASTADRVYTEAFF. In DNA form, the CDR3 reads TGTGCCAGCACCGCGGACAGGGTGTACACTGAAGCTTTCTTT.

The chain is built from TRBV5-1 and TRBJ2-3; no clear D gene. There are 15 residues in the CDR3. V was trimmed by 0 bases and J by 1 base, leaving 9 bases between them. CDR1 and CDR2 (germline): SGHRS, YFSETQ. The CDR3 DNA reads as TGCGCCAGCAGCTTGGTTCGGGCAGGCACAGATACGCAGTATTTT. Its protein is CASSLVRAGTDTQYF.